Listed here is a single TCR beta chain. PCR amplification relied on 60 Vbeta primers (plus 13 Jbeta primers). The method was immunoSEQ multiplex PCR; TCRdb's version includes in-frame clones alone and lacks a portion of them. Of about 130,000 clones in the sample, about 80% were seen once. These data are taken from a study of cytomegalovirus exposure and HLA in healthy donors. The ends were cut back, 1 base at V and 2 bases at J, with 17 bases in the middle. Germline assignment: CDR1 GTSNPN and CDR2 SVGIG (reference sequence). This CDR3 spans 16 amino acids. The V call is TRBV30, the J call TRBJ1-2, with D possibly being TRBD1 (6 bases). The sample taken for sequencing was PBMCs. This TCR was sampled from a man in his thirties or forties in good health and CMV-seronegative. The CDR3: CAWSGGWTALNYGYTF. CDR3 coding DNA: TGTGCCTGGAGTGGGGGGTGGACAGCGTTAAACTATGGCTACACCTTC.